One and the same sample provided the 5 T cell receptor beta chains below, sequenced in a study of cytomegalovirus exposure and HLA in healthy donors (dated by TCRdb to the late 2010s). Receptor libraries were prepared by the immunoSEQ multiplex PCR assay. TCRdb took this table from immuneACCESS and kept in-frame rearrangements with V and J called. Such tables lack part of the clones; where checked against another copy, unresolved V genes explain under half of the gap, and the rest is unexplained. This sample holds 130,000 to 150,000 clones; 90% were observed only once. Together, the top ten hold less than 7% of the sample. The specimen was PBMCs. These TCRs come from a woman in her twenties or thirties in good health and CMV-seropositive.

The J gene is TRBJ2-7, the V gene TRBV11-2, with D maybe TRBD2 (7 bases). Trimming pared 1 base from V and 6 bases from J, leaving 16 bases between. The germline V gene encodes CDR1 SGHAT and CDR2 FQNNGV. The CDR3 is 15 residues long. CDR3 sequence (DNA): TGTGCCAGCAGCTTAGCTAGGGGGGGGCCCATCGAGCAGTACTTC. This translates into CASSLARGGPIEQYF.

V usage is TRBV6-5 and J usage is TRBJ2-1, with D uncertain. The V and J ends lost 2 bases and 0 bases respectively, with 11 bases between them. Per the germline V gene, CDR1 is MNHEY and CDR2 is SVGAGI. CDR3 size: 16 residues. In nucleotides, the CDR3 is TGTGCCAGCAGTTACCTACCGGAGAGCTCCTACAATGAGCAGTTCTTC. Residues: CASSYLPESSYNEQFF.

Only one count was recorded for this clone. V gene TRBV4-1 combines with J gene TRBJ1-5, with 7 bases lining up with TRBD1. Losses at the gene ends were 4 bases for V and 2 bases for J; bases not matched to a gene: 5. Germline V gives CDR1 MGHRA, CDR2 YSYEKL. There are 15 residues in the CDR3. The DNA of the CDR3 is TGCGCCAGCAGCCCGATAGGGGGCGGCAATCAGCCCCAGCATTTT. It codes for CASSPIGGGNQPQHF.

The chain recombines TRBV5-6 with TRBJ1-1; 8 bases align to TRBD1. Trimming cost V 1 base and J 11 bases; bases outside gene matches: 7. This CDR3 has 13 residues. Germline-derived CDR1 and CDR2 are SGHDT and YYEEEE. For the CDR3, the DNA is TGTGCCAGCAGCTTGATCAGGGGGCGGGTGGCTTTCTTT. Its translation: CASSLIRGRVAFF.

V is TRBV27 and J is TRBJ1-2; TRBD1 matches 7 bases. The CDR3 has 12 amino acids. The ends lost 4 bases at V and 6 bases at J; junction bases unmatched: 2. The V gene's germline CDR1 is MNHEY and CDR2 SMNVEV (reference sequence). CDR3 nucleotides: TGTGCCAGCAGTTCAGGGGGAGATGGCTACACCTTC. It yields the protein CASSSGGDGYTF.